This paragraph covers one T cell receptor (beta chain) sequence. This sample was taken from a study of blood T cell repertoires in COVID-19. As for the study in general: Samples representing acute and convalescent COVID-19 were sourced from the United States, Italy and Spain. Sources were T cells, B-cell-depleted T cells, or PBMCs; the material itself was cDNA or gDNA.

Repertoires were generated with immunoSEQ multiplex PCR, while TCRdb's copy carries only in-frame clones and drops some. This sample yields under 300,000 clones, of which 86% are seen a single time; around 12% belongs to the top ten. V gave up 4 bases and J gave up 0 bases, with 11 bases separating them. This CDR3 comprises 16 residues. CDR1 is SGHRS, CDR2 YFSETQ, per germline. The rearrangement links TRBV5-1 to TRBJ1-6, with a weak D call TRBD1 (5 bases). The specimen was peripheral blood. This TCR derives from a man aged 80 or over with acute or convalescent COVID-19. In nucleotides, the CDR3 is TGCGCCAGCAGCCAGGGAAAGAGCTCCTATAATTCACCCCTCCACTTT. Encoded protein: CASSQGKSSYNSPLHF.